Sequencing of this T cell receptor beta chain was carried out in a study of T cell responses to AZD1222 COVID-19 vaccine. The table came from immunoSEQ multiplex PCR; TCRdb's copy has only in-frame clones and leaves some out. Of roughly 180,000 clones listed, 90% to 95% are singletons. Trimming cost V 1 base and J 5 bases; bases outside gene matches: 4. Per the germline V gene, CDR1 is SGHRS and CDR2 is YFSETQ. The CDR3 has 15 amino acids. The chain joins TRBV5-1 to TRBJ2-7, with 12 nucleotides matching TRBD2. This clonotype was sampled from an adult in good health. The sample in question was peripheral blood, obtained on day 0 of AZD1222 vaccination. The CDR3 reads CASSLKLAGGNEQYF. The CDR3, as DNA: TGCGCCAGCAGCTTGAAACTAGCGGGAGGTAACGAGCAGTACTTC.